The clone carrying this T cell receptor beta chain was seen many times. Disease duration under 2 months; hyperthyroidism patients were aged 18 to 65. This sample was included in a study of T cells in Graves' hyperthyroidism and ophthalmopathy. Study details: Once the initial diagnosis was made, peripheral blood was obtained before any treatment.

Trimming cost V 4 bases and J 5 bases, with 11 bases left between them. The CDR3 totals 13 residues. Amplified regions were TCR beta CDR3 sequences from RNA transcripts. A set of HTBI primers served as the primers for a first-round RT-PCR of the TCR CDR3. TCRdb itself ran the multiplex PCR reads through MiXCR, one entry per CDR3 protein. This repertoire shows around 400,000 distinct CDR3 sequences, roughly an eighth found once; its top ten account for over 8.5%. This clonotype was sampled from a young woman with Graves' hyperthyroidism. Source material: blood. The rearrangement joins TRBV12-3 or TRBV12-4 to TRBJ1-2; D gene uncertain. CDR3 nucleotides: TGTGCCAGCAGTTCGACCGGCCGGTATGGCTACACCTTC. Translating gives CASSSTGRYGYTF.